This TCR beta chain was obtained from a study of T-cell reconstitution after alpha-beta-depleted transplantation in children. A TCRbeta library incorporating unique molecular identifiers was prepared. TCRdb re-called the PCR reads with MiXCR, one entry per CDR3 protein. The table has approximately 91,000 distinct CDR3 sequences, 7% to 10% seen once. This clonotype was observed many times. The sample here was PBMCs from the stem cell graft donor, taken from the stem cell graft. The receptor was isolated from a human donor who donated a stem cell graft to a child with congenital amegakaryocytic thrombocytopenia.

CDR3 region: CASSGEPATEAFF. In nucleotides, the CDR3 is TGTGCCAGCAGTGGCGAGCCTGCCACTGAAGCTTTCTTT. This sequence joins TRBV6-5 and TRBJ1-1; D remains ambiguous. V dropped 5 bases and J dropped 4 bases, with 11 bases sitting between them. CDR1 and CDR2 (germline): MNHEY, SVGAGI. This CDR3 contains 13 residues.